This T cell receptor (beta chain) originates from a study of blood T cell repertoires in COVID-19. The germline V gene encodes CDR1 LNHDA and CDR2 SQIVND (reference sequence). V shed 8 bases and J shed 8 bases, with 16 bases lying between them. The CDR3 extends over 13 amino acids. Per the original data handling: Reference gene primers were amplified, and this amplification served to estimate nucleated cell counts. Profiled with immunoSEQ multiplex PCR; TCRdb holds only in-frame clones, not every one. V, J and clone size were drawn from that table, and D and trimming were deduced from the DNA. There are approximately 83,000 clones in the sample; around four fifths occur only once, and around 3.1% lies in the top ten.

This sequence was found in a man aged 50 to 59 with acute or convalescent COVID-19. The chain carries TRBV19 and TRBJ1-5; D remains ambiguous. The sample comprised peripheral blood. Here the CDR3 reads CASRQVRVKPQHF. CDR3 in DNA: TGTGCCAGTCGGCAGGTTAGAGTTAAGCCCCAGCATTTT.